What follows are 9 T cell receptor beta chains derived from one specimen sequenced in a study of T cells in Graves' hyperthyroidism and ophthalmopathy (dated by TCRdb to about 2019). Libraries were prepared through multiplex PCR. Sequencing was carried out with an Illumina HiSeq 2000. The TCR beta CDR3 regions were amplified from RNA transcripts. The first round of RT-PCR for the TCR CDR3 was performed with the HTBI primer set and the Qiagen OneStep RT-PCR kit. The public reads were reprocessed in TCRdb via fastp at Q25 and MiXCR, keeping in-frame beta chains. Records with the same CDR3 protein are collapsed into one entry carrying the most frequent genes and DNA. The table for this sample lists approximately 370,000 distinct CDR3 sequences; 14% to 15% of them were counted only once. Approximately 32% of the sample is in the top ten clones. The source material was blood. The receptors come from a woman aged 25 to 45 with Graves' hyperthyroidism.

To note about this clonotype: Since a much larger clone is just one base distant, this may be a read error. V is TRBV18 and J is TRBJ1-1, with D maybe TRBD1 (6 bases). This CDR3 has 20 residues. V lost 5 bases and J lost 0, with 28 bases in between. The germline V gene encodes CDR1 KGHSH and CDR2 LQKENI. CDR3 amino acids: CASSSLRPQGQRIVNTEAFF. The CDR3 region has the DNA TGTGCCAGCTCATCCCTCAGACCACAAGGACAGAGAATCGTGAACACTGAAGCTTTCTTT.

CDR3 nucleotide sequence: TGTGCCAGCATCCCGGGGGGCAATGAGCAGTTCTTC. Protein sequence: CASIPGGNEQFF. The V and J genes are TRBV7-2 and TRBJ2-1, with 7 bases lining up with TRBD2. Germline loops: CDR1 SGHTA, CDR2 FQGNSA. The CDR3 is made up of 12 amino acids. Unmatched junction bases numbered 3, after V lost 7 bases and J lost 6 bases. Combining the CDR3 with reference TRBV7-2 and TRBJ2-1 gives the whole variable domain GAGVSQSPSNKVTEKGKDVELRCDPISGHTALYWYRQSLGQGLEFLIYFQGNSAPDKSGLPSDRFSAERTGGSVSTLTIQRTQQEDSAVYLCASIPGGNEQFFGPGTRLTVL.

There are many counts of this clonotype. V gene TRBV3-1 combines with J gene TRBJ2-7; D may be TRBD2 (5 bases). Trimming cost V 0 bases and J 0 bases, with 12 bases left between them. Germline CDR1 reads LGHDT; CDR2 reads YNNKEL (reference sequence). CDR3 length: 16 residues. CDR3 coding DNA: TGTGCCAGCAGCCAAGATTTAGCGAGTCGCTCCTACGAGCAGTACTTC. Protein sequence: CASSQDLASRSYEQYF.

This clonotype was counted a few times. The genes are TRBV20-1 and TRBJ2-1; 15 bases align to TRBD2. CDR3 length: 14 amino acids. Trimming cost V 5 bases and J 7 bases; bases outside gene matches: 3. Germline assignment: CDR1 DFQATT and CDR2 SNEGSKA (reference sequence). This CDR3 is CSAGLAGGKNEQFF. Here the CDR3 DNA reads TGCAGTGCTGGACTAGCGGGAGGGAAAAATGAGCAGTTCTTC.

The sample holds many counts of this clonotype. The chain recombines TRBV12-3 or TRBV12-4 with TRBJ1-4, with 8 bases that match TRBD1. The J segment lost 8 bases and the V segment lost 6 bases, leaving 8 bases of the junction unmatched. CDR3 length equals 14 residues. The DNA of the CDR3 is TGTGCCAGCAGCGAGACAGGGGTGGGGGAAAAACTGTTTTTT. Protein sequence: CASSETGVGEKLFF.

This clonotype was seen at least ten times. The chain has TRBV11-3 and TRBJ2-2, with a tentative D call TRBD2 (5 bases). CDR3 length equals 14 residues. CDR1 and CDR2 (germline): SGHNT, YENEEA. V lost 6 bases and J 1 base, leaving 9 bases between the germline ends. DNA of the CDR3: TGTGCCAGCAGGGGTAGCGAGAACACCGGGGAGCTGTTTTTT. It yields the protein CASRGSENTGELFF.

This clonotype was observed at least ten times. This chain connects TRBV28 to TRBJ1-1; D gene uncertain. Germline loops: CDR1 MDHEN, CDR2 SYDVKM. This CDR3 comprises 13 residues. Trimming stripped 5 bases from V and 0 bases from J, with 7 bases between. CDR3 in DNA: TGTGCCAGCAGTCTCAACTTGAACACTGAAGCTTTCTTT. This translates into CASSLNLNTEAFF.

This clonotype was counted at least ten times. J is TRBJ2-2 and V is TRBV20-1, with 7 bases that match TRBD2. Germline CDR1 is DFQATT and CDR2 is SNEGSKA (reference sequence). J was trimmed by 7 bases and V by 5 bases; bases with no gene match: 10. The CDR3 is made up of 14 amino acids. In DNA form, the CDR3 reads TGCAGTGCTCTCTCTAGCGGTAGAGGCGGGGAGCTGTTTTTT. Its translation: CSALSSGRGGELFF.

V is TRBV28 and J is TRBJ2-2; D remains unclear. Germline CDR1 MDHEN, CDR2 SYDVKM. The CDR3 extends over 15 amino acids. The germline V and J ends were trimmed by 0 bases and 1 base, with 6 bases remaining between them. CDR3 residues: CASSLWGMNTGELFF. The CDR3 DNA follows: TGTGCCAGCAGTTTATGGGGGATGAACACCGGGGAGCTGTTTTTT.